These 8 T cell receptor beta chains came from one sample sequenced in a study of T cells in tuberculosis. Time point specified: new active TB diagnosis, blood taken before or within 7 days of starting treatment. Sequencing was performed with immunoSEQ multiplex PCR; in TCRdb, only in-frame clones are kept and a portion is missing. The sample has under 35,000 clones; about 91% are singletons. Sequences were derived from PBMCs, sampled at tuberculosis diagnosis. The receptors were sampled from an adult with tuberculosis. Some clones in this sample may be carry-over from other donors' samples.

This clone was recorded only once. As DNA, the CDR3 is TGCGCCAGCAGCATCAGGGGGGAGAACACTGAAGCTTTCTTT. Amino acids: CASSIRGENTEAFF. The gene calls are TRBV5-1 and TRBJ1-1; the match to TRBD1 covers 7 bases. Germline assignment: CDR1 SGHRS and CDR2 YFSETQ. The ends lost 4 bases at V and 1 base at J; junction bases unmatched: 4. The CDR3 totals 14 residues.

The chain uses TRBV5-4 and TRBJ2-7; 7 bases map to TRBD2. Germline CDR1 is SGHNT and CDR2 is YYREEE (reference sequence). V lost 0 bases and J lost 3; bases outside the gene matches: 9. The CDR3 has 16 amino acids. The CDR3 is CASSLGRLADLYEQYF. The CDR3 nucleotides are TGTGCCAGCAGCTTGGGTCGTCTAGCGGACCTCTACGAGCAGTACTTC.

This chain links TRBV5-8 with TRBJ2-3; 12 nucleotides align to TRBD2. V dropped 4 bases and J dropped 0; count of bases not matched to a gene: 3. This CDR3 region has 16 residues. Germline-derived CDR1 and CDR2 are SGHTS and YDEGEE. CDR3 nucleotides: TGTGCCAGCAGCCTACTAGCGGGGGGAAGCACAGATACGCAGTATTTT. It specifies CASSLLAGGSTDTQYF.

CDR3 sequence: CASSETGGWAPGYTF. The CDR3 DNA sequence: TGTGCCAGCAGTGAAACCGGGGGTTGGGCGCCGGGCTACACCTTC. The chain joins TRBV2 to TRBJ1-2, with D possibly matching TRBD1 (5 bases). Deletions cut 2 bases from V and 8 bases from J, with 18 bases between. The V gene's germline CDR1 is SNHLY and CDR2 FYNNEI. The CDR3 has 15 residues.

CDR3 region: CASSVQGAGTEAFF. In DNA form, the CDR3 reads TGTGCCAGCAGCGTACAGGGGGCAGGCACTGAAGCTTTCTTT. The chain joins TRBV6-5 to TRBJ1-1; 9 positions agree with TRBD1. The J segment lost 4 bases and the V segment lost 6 bases, leaving 6 bases of the junction unmatched. The length of the CDR3 is 14 residues. The germline gives CDR1 MNHEY, CDR2 SVGAGI.

The chain couples TRBV6-1 to TRBJ2-2, with TRBD1 identical over 7 bases. The CDR3 covers 15 residues. The germline CDR1 and CDR2 sequences are MNHNS and SASEGT. J was trimmed by 7 bases and V by 6 bases; bases with no gene match: 11. The CDR3 loop is CASRIDRVPHGELFF. DNA of the CDR3: TGTGCCAGCAGAATTGACAGGGTACCCCACGGGGAGCTGTTTTTT.

This clone has only one observation. The CDR3 is CATEDRVNTEAFF. For the CDR3, the DNA is TGTGCCACGGAGGACAGGGTTAATACTGAAGCTTTCTTT. The chain joins TRBV6-1 to TRBJ1-1, with TRBD1 matching 8 bases. From germline, CDR1 is MNHNS and CDR2 SASEGT. The CDR3 is made up of 13 amino acids. V was clipped by 10 bases and J by 5 bases; unmatched bases: 9.

This chain joins TRBV11-3 and TRBJ2-1; 7 nucleotides agree with TRBD2. The CDR3 is made up of 16 amino acids. Germline-derived CDR1 and CDR2 are SGHNT and YENEEA. The V segment lost 1 base and the J segment 3 bases; nucleotides outside the gene matches: 6. The CDR3 protein is CASSLASGAFYNEQFF. The DNA for the CDR3 is TGTGCCAGCAGCTTAGCAAGCGGGGCCTTCTACAATGAGCAGTTCTTC.